Listed below are T cell receptor beta chains from one sample, sequenced in a study of PD-1 blockade in classical Hodgkin lymphoma. Some clones are missing from TCRdb's copy, which holds only in-frame ones; the method was immunoSEQ multiplex PCR. The sample contains over 10,000 clones, about 79% of which appear only once. The input for sequencing was CD4+ T cells from blood, taken before the fourth cycle of nivolumab. Receptors originate from a human donor with classical Hodgkin lymphoma. Both conserved end residues are part of each CDR3. A D gene is named only where the DNA matches it firmly. Size values are once, few and many counts, or a class for expanded clones, and some rows have none.

j_call v_call clone_size d_call cdr3_nt cdr3_aa
TRBJ1-3 TRBV11-2 - TRBD1 TGTGCCAGCAACCCAGGGGGTCACGGAAACACCATATATTTT CASNPGGHGNTIYF
TRBJ2-1 TRBV4-3 once - TGCGCCAGCAGCCACCCCTCCTACAATGAGCAGTTCTTC CASSHPSYNEQFF
TRBJ1-2 TRBV10-3 - - TGTGCCATCAGTGAGTCCGACAGGATCTCTAACTATGGCTACACCTTC CAISESDRISNYGYTF
TRBJ2-3 TRBV5-1 - - TGCGCCAGCAGCTTGCAGTACGCTAGCACAGATACGCAGTATTTT CASSLQYASTDTQYF
TRBJ1-1 TRBV7-2 - - TGTGCCAGCAGCTTATACGCAGTAGGGAACACTGAAGCTTTCTTT CASSLYAVGNTEAFF
TRBJ1-5 TRBV28 once TRBD1 TGTGCCAGCAGGCCACCGGGACAGGGCCAGCCCCAGCATTTT CASRPPGQGQPQHF
TRBJ2-5 TRBV6-1 - TRBD2 TGTGCCAGCAGTGAAGCTGCGGGGGGTGAGACCCAGTACTTC CASSEAAGGETQYF
TRBJ2-2 TRBV7-9 - - TGTGCCAGCAGCCAATTGGCAGGGGTGGTCGGGGAGCTGTTTTTT CASSQLAGVVGELFF
TRBJ2-1 TRBV10-3 - - TGTGCCATCAGTGAGTCTATGGGGGCGGGGTACAATGAGCAGTTCTTC CAISESMGAGYNEQFF
TRBJ1-5 TRBV5-1 - - TGCGCCAGCAGCCCTGGGGCGGATCAGCCCCAGCATTTT CASSPGADQPQHF
TRBJ1-5 TRBV15 once - TGTGCCACCAGCAGAGATTCTTGGACTACAAATCAGCCCCAGCATTTT CATSRDSWTTNQPQHF
TRBJ1-2 TRBV7-9 - - TGTGCCAGCAGCTACCTGACGGGCGTACTTAACTATGGCTACACCTTC CASSYLTGVLNYGYTF
TRBJ2-3 TRBV7-8 - - TGTGCCAGCAGCTTAAGGCGGCTCACAGATACGCAGTATTTT CASSLRRLTDTQYF
TRBJ2-1 TRBV4-3 - - TGCGCCAGCAGCCCTTCCTGGGGGTCAATCAATGAGCAGTTCTTC CASSPSWGSINEQFF
TRBJ1-1 TRBV29-1 - - TGCAGCGTCGAACAGGGCCCTGAAGCTTTCTTT CSVEQGPEAFF
TRBJ1-2 TRBV7-9 - - TGTGCCAGCAGCTTAGCGGGGGCAGGGGATGGCTACACCTTC CASSLAGAGDGYTF
TRBJ1-2 TRBV7-8 - TRBD1 TGTGCCAGCAGCTTTCGAACAGGGGGAGGCTACACCTTC CASSFRTGGGYTF
TRBJ1-1 TRBV5-1 - - TGCGCCAGCAGCCCCACTTCGAAGGGGGGAAACACTGAAGCTTTCTTT CASSPTSKGGNTEAFF
TRBJ2-3 TRBV18 - - TGTGCCAGCTCACCTGCGAGCACAGATACGCAGTATTTT CASSPASTDTQYF
TRBJ1-2 TRBV6-6 few - TGTGCCAGCGGCCAAGGGGTTGGCTACACCTTC CASGQGVGYTF
TRBJ2-2 TRBV7-2 - TRBD2 TGTGCCAGCAGCCCCCGCCTCCGACTAGCGGCGACCGGGGAGCTGTTTTTT CASSPRLRLAATGELFF
TRBJ2-7 TRBV29-1 - TRBD1 TGCAGCGTAGGACAGGATTCCTACGAGCAGTACTTC CSVGQDSYEQYF
TRBJ2-7 TRBV2 - - TGTGCCAGCAGTGTGGACAACTCCTACGAGCAGTACTTC CASSVDNSYEQYF
TRBJ1-1 TRBV6-5 - - TGTGCCAGCAGTGAGGGGGAAACTGAAGCTTTCTTT CASSEGETEAFF
TRBJ1-2 TRBV19 - - TGTGCCAGTAGTATAGCCTCGGGCACAAGAGGGCAGGGCTACACCTTC CASSIASGTRGQGYTF
TRBJ2-5 TRBV28 - TRBD2 TGTGCCAGCAGTTCCGGACTAGCGGGAGCAGAGACCCAGTACTTC CASSSGLAGAETQYF
TRBJ1-2 TRBV28 - - TGTGCCAGCAGCCCGCGCATGGTAGCTAACTATGGCTACACCTTC CASSPRMVANYGYTF
TRBJ1-2 TRBV9 - - TGTGCCAGCAGGGGTACCCGAGGAGGCTACACCTTC CASRGTRGGYTF
TRBJ1-6 TRBV28 - - TGTGCCAGCTCTTCCCCGGGGCCCCTCCACTTT CASSSPGPLHF
TRBJ1-5 TRBV6-1 - - TGTGCCAGCAGTGATGGGGGGGGAAAGCCCCAGCATTTT CASSDGGGKPQHF
TRBJ2-7 TRBV7-8 - - TGTGCCAGCAGCTTACGGGACTTAGTAAATTACGAGCAGTACTTC CASSLRDLVNYEQYF
TRBJ2-7 TRBV5-4 - TRBD2 TGTGCCAGCAGCCGCGAGGCTAGCGGACTCTACGAGCAGTACTTC CASSREASGLYEQYF
TRBJ1-6 TRBV4-1 - - TGCGCCAGCAGCCAAGCGTGGAGCCGAGGACCTCAAGGCCTCCACTTT CASSQAWSRGPQGLHF
TRBJ2-6 TRBV27 - TRBD2 TGTGCCAGCAGTCTACTAGCGGGAGGCTCTGGGGCCAACGTCCTGACTTTC CASSLLAGGSGANVLTF
TRBJ1-2 TRBV2 few TRBD1 TGTGCCAGCAGTGGGGGACAGGGGCGCTATGGCTACACCTTC CASSGGQGRYGYTF
TRBJ2-3 TRBV20-1 - - TGCAGTGCAGACTCCCGAAATACGCAGTATTTT CSADSRNTQYF
TRBJ2-5 TRBV5-1 - TRBD1 TGCGCCAGCAGCCCGGGACAGAGAGAGACCCAGTACTTC CASSPGQRETQYF
TRBJ2-7 TRBV7-2 - - TGTGCCAGCAGCTTTACAGGATTCTACGAGCAGTACTTC CASSFTGFYEQYF
TRBJ1-1 TRBV5-6 - - TGTGCCAGCAGCTTTAGGACACTGAACACTGAAGCTTTCTTT CASSFRTLNTEAFF
TRBJ2-5 TRBV6-5 once TRBD1 TGTGCCAGCAGATATACAGGGGTGGAGACCCAGTACTTC CASRYTGVETQYF
TRBJ1-1 TRBV6-5 few - TGTGCCAGCAAAAGAGGCCTCAACACTGAAGCTTTCTTT CASKRGLNTEAFF
TRBJ1-6 TRBV2 - - TGTGCCAGTAGGACAGAAAATAATTCACCCCTCCACTTT CASRTENNSPLHF
TRBJ2-2 TRBV4-3 - TRBD1 TGCGCCAGCAGTACCTACAGGGGCGAGAACGGGGAGCTGTTTTTT CASSTYRGENGELFF
TRBJ2-1 TRBV5-1 - - TGCGCCAGCAGCTTGATCTCCTCAGGGGCGCAATCCAAGTACAATGAGCAGTTCTTC CASSLISSGAQSKYNEQFF
TRBJ1-1 TRBV5-1 - - TGCGCCAGCAGCGCCCCCGAAACGGATAACACTGAAGCTTTCTTT CASSAPETDNTEAFF
TRBJ2-4 TRBV7-9 - - TGTGCCAGCAGCCCAGGAAGGGGCGGGGAGAGGTACTTC CASSPGRGGERYF
TRBJ2-2 TRBV7-2 once - TGTGCCAGCAGCCCCTCCCGAAGGCCTTACACCGGGGAGCTGTTTTTT CASSPSRRPYTGELFF
TRBJ2-7 TRBV18 - TRBD1 TGTGCCAGCTGTGGGACAGGATCTTCATCCTACGAGCAGTACTTC CASCGTGSSSYEQYF
TRBJ2-7 TRBV7-2 - TRBD2 TGTGCCAGCAGCTCCAGGACTAGCGGGCATTACGAGCAGTACTTC CASSSRTSGHYEQYF
TRBJ1-2 TRBV4-1 once - TGCGCCAGCAGCCAAGTTGGTGGTCCGGGAATGGGGAAGCGATATGGCTACACCTTC CASSQVGGPGMGKRYGYTF
TRBJ2-3 TRBV7-2 - - TGTGCCAGCAAGCGGACAGATACGCAGTATTTT CASKRTDTQYF
TRBJ2-1 TRBV28 - TRBD2 TGTGCCAGCAGGACTAGCGGGAGGGCAGAGTACAATGAGCAGTTCTTC CASRTSGRAEYNEQFF
TRBJ1-4 TRBV28 - - TGTGCCAGCAGTCTCCACGGAGGGCAGCCTAATGAAAAACTGTTTTTT CASSLHGGQPNEKLFF
TRBJ2-7 TRBV7-2 - - TGTGCCAGCAGCTTCGGGCCTACCTACGAGCAGTACTTC CASSFGPTYEQYF
TRBJ1-6 TRBV5-1 few TRBD1 TGCGCCAGCAGCTTGGGACAGGGGAACGGTTCACCCCTCCACTTT CASSLGQGNGSPLHF
TRBJ1-1 TRBV30 - - TGTGCCTGGAAGGGATGGCGGAACACTGAAGCTTTCTTT CAWKGWRNTEAFF